This T cell receptor beta chain appears in the sequencing data of a study of blood T cells in healthy people across ages. Study-wide points: CMV status of donors was not determined, possibly confounding expanded clonotype changes. Donors of long life had a larger count of naive CD4+ cells and greater diversity than aged donors.

A sample-barcoded 5' primer and a J-beta primer mix were used in a second PCR of about 7 to 12 cycles. TCRdb called the 5' RACE reads again in MiXCR, with one record for every CDR3 protein. The sample holds 650,000 to 700,000 distinct CDR3 sequences, over 40% seen once. From germline, CDR1 is DFQATT and CDR2 SNEGSKA (reference sequence). The CDR3 sequence is 16 residues long. The extraction recovered at least 5.5 micrograms of total RNA per sample. To note about this clonotype: Its matching antigen is unknown. This may be a read error: a much more frequent sequence differs by one nucleotide.

The specimen sequenced was blood. The receptor comes from a woman older than 75 in good health. The genes are TRBV20-1 and TRBJ1-2, with a possible D match to TRBD1 (5 bases). The CDR3 nucleotides read TGCAATGCTAGAGATGAGACGGGAGGGGCTAACTATGGCTACACCTTC. Translated: CNARDETGGANYGYTF.